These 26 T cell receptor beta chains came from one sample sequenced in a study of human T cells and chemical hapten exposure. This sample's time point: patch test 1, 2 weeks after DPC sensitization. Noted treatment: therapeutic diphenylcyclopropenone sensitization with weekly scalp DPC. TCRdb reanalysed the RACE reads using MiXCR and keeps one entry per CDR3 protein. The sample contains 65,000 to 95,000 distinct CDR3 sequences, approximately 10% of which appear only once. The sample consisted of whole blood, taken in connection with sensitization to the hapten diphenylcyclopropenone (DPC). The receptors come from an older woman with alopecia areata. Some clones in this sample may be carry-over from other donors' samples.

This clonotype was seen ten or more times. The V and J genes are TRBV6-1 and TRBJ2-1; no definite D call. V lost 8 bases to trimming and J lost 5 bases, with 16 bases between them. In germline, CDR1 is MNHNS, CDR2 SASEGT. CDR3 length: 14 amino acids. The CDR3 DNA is TGTGCCAGCCTATTACGGACCGGACACAATGAGCAGTTCTTC. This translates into CASLLRTGHNEQFF.

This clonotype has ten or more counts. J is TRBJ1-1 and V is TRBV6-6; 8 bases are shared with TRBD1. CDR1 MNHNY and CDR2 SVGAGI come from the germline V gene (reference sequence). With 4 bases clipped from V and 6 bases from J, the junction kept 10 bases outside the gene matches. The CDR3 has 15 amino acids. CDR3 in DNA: TGTGCCAGCAGTTTCCTACAGGGGGGAGGCGCTGAAGCTTTCTTT. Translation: CASSFLQGGGAEAFF.

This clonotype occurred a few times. Here the CDR3 reads CASVPGQTYEQYF. The DNA for the CDR3 is TGTGCCAGTGTGCCGGGACAGACCTACGAGCAGTACTTC. This chain joins TRBV28 and TRBJ2-7; 7 bases line up with TRBD1. CDR1 is MDHEN and CDR2 is SYDVKM in the germline V gene. The CDR3 contains 13 residues. The J segment lost 2 bases and the V segment lost 9 bases, leaving 7 bases of the junction unmatched.

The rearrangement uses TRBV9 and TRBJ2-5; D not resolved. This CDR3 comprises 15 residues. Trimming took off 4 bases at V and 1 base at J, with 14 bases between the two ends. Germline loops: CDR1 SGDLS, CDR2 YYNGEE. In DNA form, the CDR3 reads TGTGCCAGCAGCCCTGGTCTCACGAGCCAAGAGACCCAGTACTTC. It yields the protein CASSPGLTSQETQYF.

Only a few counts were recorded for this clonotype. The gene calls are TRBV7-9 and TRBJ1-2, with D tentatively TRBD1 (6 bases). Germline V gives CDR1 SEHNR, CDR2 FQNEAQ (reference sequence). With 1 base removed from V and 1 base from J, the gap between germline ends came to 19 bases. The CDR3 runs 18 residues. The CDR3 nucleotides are TGTGCCAGCAGCTTAGATAGGCTTGGGGGCTCAAGTAACTATGGCTACACCTTC. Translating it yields CASSLDRLGGSSNYGYTF.

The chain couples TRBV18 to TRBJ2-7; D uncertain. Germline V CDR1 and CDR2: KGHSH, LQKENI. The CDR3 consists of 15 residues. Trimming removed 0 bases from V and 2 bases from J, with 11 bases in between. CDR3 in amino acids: CASSPPMTGPYEQYF. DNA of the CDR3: TGTGCCAGCTCACCACCGATGACCGGACCCTACGAGCAGTACTTC. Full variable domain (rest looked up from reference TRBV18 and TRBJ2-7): NAGVMQNPRHLVRRRGQEARLRCSPMKGHSHVYWYRQLPEEGLKFMVYLQKENIIDESGMPKERFSAEFPKEGPSILRIQQVVRGDSAAYFCASSPPMTGPYEQYFGPGTRLTVT.

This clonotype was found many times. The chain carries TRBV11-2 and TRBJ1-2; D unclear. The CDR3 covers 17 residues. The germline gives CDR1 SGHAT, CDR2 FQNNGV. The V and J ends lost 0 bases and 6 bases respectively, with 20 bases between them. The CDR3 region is CASSLDPRRPLSDGYTF. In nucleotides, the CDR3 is TGTGCCAGCAGCTTAGACCCTAGGAGGCCCCTTTCGGATGGCTACACCTTC.

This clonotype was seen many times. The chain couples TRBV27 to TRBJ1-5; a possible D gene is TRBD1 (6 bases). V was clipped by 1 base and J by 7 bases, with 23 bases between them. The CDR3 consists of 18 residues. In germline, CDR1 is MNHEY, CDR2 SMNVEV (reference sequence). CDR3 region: CASSLWGPFRGAGQPQHF. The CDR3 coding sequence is TGTGCCAGCAGTTTATGGGGTCCCTTTCGGGGGGCTGGACAGCCCCAGCATTTT.

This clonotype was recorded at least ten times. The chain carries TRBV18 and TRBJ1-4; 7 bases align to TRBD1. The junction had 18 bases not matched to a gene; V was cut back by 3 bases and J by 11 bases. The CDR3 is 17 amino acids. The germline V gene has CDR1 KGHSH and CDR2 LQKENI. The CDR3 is CASSPQDTTGPLGKLFF. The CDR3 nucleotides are TGTGCCAGCTCACCCCAGGATACGACAGGGCCTTTGGGGAAACTGTTTTTT.

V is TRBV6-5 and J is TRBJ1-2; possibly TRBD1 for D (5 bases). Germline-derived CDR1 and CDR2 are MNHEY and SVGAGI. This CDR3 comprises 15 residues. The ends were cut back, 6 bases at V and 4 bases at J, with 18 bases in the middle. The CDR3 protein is CASSKGVLGLYGYTF. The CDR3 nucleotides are TGTGCCAGCAGCAAAGGGGTCTTGGGACTCTATGGCTACACCTTC.

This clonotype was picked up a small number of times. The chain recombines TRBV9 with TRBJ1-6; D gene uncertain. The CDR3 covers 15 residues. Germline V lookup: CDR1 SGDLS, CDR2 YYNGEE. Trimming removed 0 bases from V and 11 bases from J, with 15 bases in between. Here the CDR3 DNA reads TGTGCCAGCAGCGTAGGAGAGACACCCCCAACACCCCTCCACTTT. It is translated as CASSVGETPPTPLHF.

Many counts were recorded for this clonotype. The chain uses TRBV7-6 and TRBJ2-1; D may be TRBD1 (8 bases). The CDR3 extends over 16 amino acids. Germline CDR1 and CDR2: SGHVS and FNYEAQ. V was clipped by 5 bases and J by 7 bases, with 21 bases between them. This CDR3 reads CASSRMDREGWNEQFF. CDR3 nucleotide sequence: TGTGCCAGCAGCCGAATGGACAGGGAGGGTTGGAATGAGCAGTTCTTC.

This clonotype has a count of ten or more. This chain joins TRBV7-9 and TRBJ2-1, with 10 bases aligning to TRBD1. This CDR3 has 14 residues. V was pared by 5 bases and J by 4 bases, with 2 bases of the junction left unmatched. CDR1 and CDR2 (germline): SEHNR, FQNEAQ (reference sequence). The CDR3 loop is CASSVGQGYNEQFF. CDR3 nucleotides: TGTGCCAGCAGCGTGGGACAGGGGTACAATGAGCAGTTCTTC.

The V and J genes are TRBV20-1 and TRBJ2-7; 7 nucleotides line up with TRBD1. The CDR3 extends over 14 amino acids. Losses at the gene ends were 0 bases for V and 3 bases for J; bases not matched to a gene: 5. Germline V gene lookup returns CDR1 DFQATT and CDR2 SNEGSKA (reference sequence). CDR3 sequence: CSARDNRGIYEQYF. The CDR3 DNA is TGCAGTGCTAGAGATAACAGGGGAATCTACGAGCAGTACTTC.

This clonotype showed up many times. The CDR3 sequence: CASRDRRSEKLFF. The CDR3 region has the DNA TGCGCCAGCAGGGATAGACGGTCTGAAAAACTGTTTTTT. This chain joins TRBV10-2 and TRBJ1-4; D remains unclear. Germline V gene lookup returns CDR1 WSHSY and CDR2 SAAADI. This CDR3 comprises 13 residues. Trimming pared 6 bases from V and 7 bases from J, leaving 12 bases between.

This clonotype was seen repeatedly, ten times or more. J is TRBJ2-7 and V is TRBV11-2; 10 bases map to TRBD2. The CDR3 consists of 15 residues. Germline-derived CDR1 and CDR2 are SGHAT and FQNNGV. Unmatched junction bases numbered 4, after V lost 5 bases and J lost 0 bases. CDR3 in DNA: TGTGCCAGCAGCCCGGGACTAGCGTACTCCTACGAGCAGTACTTC. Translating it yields CASSPGLAYSYEQYF.

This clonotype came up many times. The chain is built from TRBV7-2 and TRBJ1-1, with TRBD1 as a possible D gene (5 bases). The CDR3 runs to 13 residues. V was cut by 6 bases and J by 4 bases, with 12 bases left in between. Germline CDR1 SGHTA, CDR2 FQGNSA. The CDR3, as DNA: TGTGCCAGCAGTCGGGGCCCGGGCACTGAAGCTTTCTTT. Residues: CASSRGPGTEAFF.

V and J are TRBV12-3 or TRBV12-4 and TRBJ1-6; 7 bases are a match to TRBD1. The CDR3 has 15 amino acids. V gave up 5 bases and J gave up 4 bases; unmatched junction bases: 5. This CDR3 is CASSEGQMYNSPLHF. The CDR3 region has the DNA TGTGCCAGCAGTGAGGGACAGATGTATAATTCACCCCTCCACTTT.

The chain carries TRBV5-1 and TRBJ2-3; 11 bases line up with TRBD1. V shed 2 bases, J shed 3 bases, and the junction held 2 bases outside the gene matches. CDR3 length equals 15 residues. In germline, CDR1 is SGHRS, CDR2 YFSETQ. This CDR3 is CASSLGQGATDTQYF. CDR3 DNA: TGCGCCAGCAGCTTAGGACAGGGGGCAACAGATACGCAGTATTTT.

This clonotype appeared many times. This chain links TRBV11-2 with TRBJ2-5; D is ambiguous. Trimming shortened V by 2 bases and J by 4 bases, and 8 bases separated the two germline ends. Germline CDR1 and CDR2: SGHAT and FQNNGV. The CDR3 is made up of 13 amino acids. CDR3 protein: CASSLILSETQYF. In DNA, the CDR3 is TGTGCCAGCAGCTTAATTCTCTCAGAGACCCAGTACTTC.

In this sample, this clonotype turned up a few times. The CDR3 protein is CASSPGTGRYGYTF. The CDR3 nucleotides read TGTGCCAGCAGCCCAGGGACAGGACGCTATGGCTACACCTTC. The chain recombines TRBV7-2 with TRBJ1-2; TRBD1 matches 8 bases. The V and J ends lost 5 bases and 4 bases, in that order; junction bases with no gene match: 6. This CDR3 comprises 14 residues. The germline CDR1 and CDR2 sequences are SGHTA and FQGNSA.

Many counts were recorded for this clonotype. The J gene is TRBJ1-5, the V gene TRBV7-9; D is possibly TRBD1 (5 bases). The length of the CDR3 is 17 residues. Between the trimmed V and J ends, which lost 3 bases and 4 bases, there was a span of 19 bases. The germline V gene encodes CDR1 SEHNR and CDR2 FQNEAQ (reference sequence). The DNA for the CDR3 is TGTGCCAGCAGCTTCTTTCGTGGGGGAGGGACTAATCAGCCCCAGCATTTT. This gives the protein CASSFFRGGGTNQPQHF.

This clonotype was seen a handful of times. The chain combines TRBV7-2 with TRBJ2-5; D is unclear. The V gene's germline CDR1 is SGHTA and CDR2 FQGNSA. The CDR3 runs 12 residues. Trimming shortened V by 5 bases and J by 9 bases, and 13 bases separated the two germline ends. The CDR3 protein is CASSPSLGPQYF. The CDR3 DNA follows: TGTGCCAGCAGCCCCTCGCTAGGGCCCCAGTACTTC.

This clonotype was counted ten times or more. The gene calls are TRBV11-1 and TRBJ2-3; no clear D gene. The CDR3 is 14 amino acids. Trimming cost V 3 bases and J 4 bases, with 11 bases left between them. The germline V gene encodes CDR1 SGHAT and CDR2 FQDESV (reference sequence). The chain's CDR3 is CASSFGRWADTQYF. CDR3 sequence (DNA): TGTGCCAGCAGCTTCGGCAGGTGGGCAGATACGCAGTATTTT.

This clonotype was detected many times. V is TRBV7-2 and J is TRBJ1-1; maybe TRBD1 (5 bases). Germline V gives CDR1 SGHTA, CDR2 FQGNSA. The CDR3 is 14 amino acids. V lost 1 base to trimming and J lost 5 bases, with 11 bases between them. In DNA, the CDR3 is TGTGCCAGCAGCTTAGTGGGCGGGGGTACTGAAGCTTTCTTT. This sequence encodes CASSLVGGGTEAFF.

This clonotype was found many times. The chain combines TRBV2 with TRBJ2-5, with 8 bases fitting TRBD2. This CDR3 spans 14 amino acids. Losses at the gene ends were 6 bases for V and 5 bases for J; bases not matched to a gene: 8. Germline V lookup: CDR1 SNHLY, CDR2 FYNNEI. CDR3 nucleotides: TGTGCCAGCAGAGCTCGGGGGGGTGTCGAGACCCAGTACTTC. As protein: CASRARGGVETQYF.